These 32 T cell receptor beta chains share one sample of origin, sequenced in a study of Graves' ophthalmopathy and Graves' hyperthyroidism. RNA transcripts were the source from which TCR beta CDR3 regions were amplified. The first-round RT-PCR employed HTBI primers together with the Qiagen OneStep RT-PCR kit. A multiplex PCR was then performed as the second round. One entry per CDR3 protein, called by TCRdb with MiXCR from the multiplex PCR reads. The repertoire holds 650,000 to 900,000 distinct CDR3 sequences, with roughly two fifths as singletons. Material for sequencing was peripheral blood. These receptor sequences come from an adult man with Graves' ophthalmopathy.

This clonotype showed up just a few times. The V call is TRBV9, the J call TRBJ2-2; 7 bases align to TRBD2. The germline CDR1 and CDR2 sequences are SGDLS and YYNGEE. V lost 3 bases to trimming and J lost 2 bases; unmatched junction nucleotides: 4. There are 15 residues in the CDR3. CDR3 nucleotides: TGTGCCAGCAGCGGCGAGGGACTAAACACCGGGGAGCTGTTTTTT. Its protein is CASSGEGLNTGELFF.

This clonotype was seen at least ten times. The V call is TRBV7-9, the J call TRBJ2-5; D is undetermined. The CDR3 sequence is 14 residues long. V was clipped by 1 base and J by 4 bases, with 10 bases between them. Germline V lookup: CDR1 SEHNR, CDR2 FQNEAQ (reference sequence). The CDR3 nucleotides read TGTGCCAGCAGCTTAGTGGGATATCCAGAGACCCAGTACTTC. Encoded protein: CASSLVGYPETQYF.

The sample holds a few counts of this clonotype. This chain links TRBV20-1 with TRBJ1-1, with a possible D match to TRBD1 (5 bases). With 0 bases removed from V and 0 bases from J, the gap between germline ends came to 11 bases. The germline V gene encodes CDR1 DFQATT and CDR2 SNEGSKA (reference sequence). This CDR3 comprises 15 residues. The DNA for the CDR3 is TGCAGTGCTAGAGATTATCAGGGTATGAACACTGAAGCTTTCTTT. Its translation is CSARDYQGMNTEAFF.

Worth noting for this clonotype: Compared with germline, one end of the junction differs, possibly owing to a read error. The V call is TRBV7-7, the J call TRBJ2-6, with D unclear. CDR3 length: 18 residues. The germline V gene encodes CDR1 SSHAT and CDR2 FNYEAQ (reference sequence). Here the CDR3 DNA reads TGTGCTAGCAGCCCACCCAACACTCGCCGCTCTGGGGCCAACGTCCTGACTTTC. Its protein product is CASSPPNTRRSGANVLTF.

CDR3 region: CASSEGGAYAETQYF. The CDR3 DNA follows: TGTGCCAGCAGCGAAGGGGGGGCCTACGCGGAGACCCAGTACTTC. V is TRBV7-9 and J is TRBJ2-5; possible D gene TRBD2, 7 bases. CDR3 size: 15 residues. Germline values: CDR1 SEHNR, CDR2 FQNEAQ (reference sequence). V lost 5 bases to trimming and J lost 5 bases, with 18 bases between them.

The genes are TRBV20-1 and TRBJ1-6; possibly TRBD1 for D (5 bases). Germline lookup yields CDR1 DFQATT and CDR2 SNEGSKA (reference sequence). V was trimmed by 0 bases and J by 0 bases, leaving 9 bases between them. This CDR3 has 16 residues. The chain's CDR3 is CSAREPGSSYNSPLHF. The CDR3 DNA sequence: TGCAGTGCTAGAGAACCAGGGAGCTCCTATAATTCACCCCTCCACTTT.

This chain joins TRBV20-1 and TRBJ1-5; maybe TRBD1 (5 bases). Trimming cost V 1 base and J 11 bases, with 12 bases left between them. Germline-derived CDR1 and CDR2 are DFQATT and SNEGSKA (reference sequence). The CDR3 runs to 12 residues. As DNA, the CDR3 is TGCAGTGCTAGAGCCCAGGGAGGTTCCCAGCATTTT. Translation gives CSARAQGGSQHF.

This clonotype came up a few times. The chain recombines TRBV7-9 with TRBJ2-2; D remains ambiguous. Per the germline V gene, CDR1 is SEHNR and CDR2 is FQNEAQ (reference sequence). Deletions cut 6 bases from V and 8 bases from J, with 7 bases between. This CDR3 spans 11 amino acids. The CDR3 reads CASRSEGELFF. The CDR3, as DNA: TGTGCCAGCAGATCGGAGGGGGAGCTGTTTTTT.

About this clonotype: This may be a read error: a much more frequent sequence differs by one nucleotide. J is TRBJ1-2 and V is TRBV11-1; tentatively, D is TRBD1 (5 bases). This CDR3 spans 15 amino acids. CDR1 is SGHAT and CDR2 is FQDESV in the germline V gene (reference sequence). V lost 0 bases to trimming and J lost 1 base, with 9 bases between them. The CDR3 reads CASSLADRVNYGYTF. In DNA form, the CDR3 reads TGTGCCAGCAGCTTAGCTGACAGAGTTAACTATGGCTACACCTTC.

This clonotype has a handful of counts. The genes are TRBV7-9 and TRBJ2-5; 9 nucleotides align to TRBD2. With 1 base clipped from V and 5 bases from J, the junction kept 11 bases outside the gene matches. Germline V lookup: CDR1 SEHNR, CDR2 FQNEAQ (reference sequence). This CDR3 has 17 amino acids. The CDR3 loop is CASSLGGGRGREETQYF. CDR3 coding DNA: TGTGCCAGCAGCTTAGGTGGCGGGAGGGGGCGAGAGGAGACCCAGTACTTC.

This clonotype was recorded many times. The chain links TRBV20-1 to TRBJ2-6, with D possibly TRBD1 on 5 matching bases. Germline values: CDR1 DFQATT, CDR2 SNEGSKA (reference sequence). The V and J ends lost 3 bases and 0 bases respectively, with 12 bases between them. The CDR3 spans 16 residues. The CDR3 sequence: CSASQGRASGANVLTF. CDR3 nucleotide sequence: TGCAGTGCTAGCCAGGGCCGAGCCTCTGGGGCCAACGTCCTGACTTTC.

The chain is built from TRBV12-3 or TRBV12-4 and TRBJ2-6; 10 bases align to TRBD1. The CDR3 covers 15 residues. After removal of 5 bases from V and 5 bases from J, the junction contained 3 bases not matched to a gene. The CDR3 DNA is TGTGCCAGCAGTATGACAGGGGGCCGGGCCAACGTCCTGACTTTC. This translates into CASSMTGGRANVLTF.

Many counts were recorded for this clonotype. The chain recombines TRBV9 with TRBJ2-5; possibly TRBD1 for D (6 bases). V was shortened by 0 bases and J by 4 bases, with 7 bases between the two germline ends. Germline V lookup: CDR1 SGDLS, CDR2 YYNGEE. The CDR3 covers 13 residues. The CDR3 DNA is TGTGCCAGCAGCGTAGTAGGGGGAGAGACCCAGTACTTC. Its protein product is CASSVVGGETQYF.

The V and J genes are TRBV25-1 and TRBJ2-2, with D uncertain. The CDR3 contains 15 residues. Germline CDR1 MGHDK, CDR2 SYGVNS. Deletions cut 6 bases from V and 2 bases from J, with 13 bases between. CDR3 protein: CASSGVPSNTGELFF. CDR3 DNA: TGTGCCAGCAGCGGCGTACCCTCTAACACCGGGGAGCTGTTTTTT.

V gene TRBV7-9 combines with J gene TRBJ2-7, with D possibly matching TRBD1 (6 bases). Trimming took off 5 bases at V and 0 bases at J, with 17 bases between the two ends. The CDR3 extends over 16 amino acids. Germline-derived CDR1 and CDR2 are SEHNR and FQNEAQ (reference sequence). The CDR3 sequence: CASSPTAGVSSYEQYF. CDR3 bases: TGTGCCAGCAGCCCAACGGCAGGGGTTAGCTCCTACGAGCAGTACTTC.

The chain is built from TRBV10-3 and TRBJ1-2; 9 positions match TRBD1. This CDR3 spans 13 amino acids. The germline V gene has CDR1 ENHRY and CDR2 SYGVKD. This CDR3 reads CARSPGQGYGYTF. As DNA, the CDR3 is TGTGCTAGATCCCCGGGACAGGGTTATGGCTACACCTTC.

As concerns this clonotype: The conserved phenylalanine or tryptophan normally closing the CDR3 is absent here, so this likely arose from a read error. DNA for the CDR3: TGCAGTGCTAGAGGGTCGCAGGGAGACGAAGCTTTCTCT. Translated, it gives CSARGSQGDEAFS. V gene TRBV20-1 combines with J gene TRBJ1-1; maybe TRBD1 (5 bases). CDR1 and CDR2 from the germline V gene are DFQATT and SNEGSKA (reference sequence). V shed 1 base and J shed 8 bases, with 14 bases lying between them. The CDR3 is made up of 13 amino acids.

As to this clonotype: One end of the junction fails to match germline, which may point to a read error. This chain's CDR3 is CASSPRTGIERSGANVPTF. Written as DNA, the CDR3 is TGTGCCAGCAGCCCCCGTACAGGGATCGAGCGCTCTGGGGCCAACGTCCCGACTTTC. The V call is TRBV7-2, the J call TRBJ2-6; tentative D call: TRBD1 (6 bases). This CDR3 spans 19 amino acids. The V gene's germline CDR1 is SGHTA and CDR2 FQGNSA.

With respect to this clonotype: At one boundary the junction diverges from the germline segment, which might be a read error. The chain carries TRBV29-1 and TRBJ1-1; no firm D call. The germline gives CDR1 SQVTM, CDR2 ANQGSEA. The CDR3 has 14 amino acids. The CDR3 bases are TGCAGCGTTTGGCCGGAGGGTGAGGGCGCTGAGGCTTTCTTT. It is translated as CSVWPEGEGAEAFF.

The V call is TRBV7-6, the J call TRBJ2-7; D call uncertain. The CDR3 totals 13 residues. The V gene's germline CDR1 is SGHVS and CDR2 FNYEAQ. V gave up 3 bases and J gave up 2 bases, with 8 bases separating them. This chain's CDR3 is CASSFDVTYEQYF. Written as DNA, the CDR3 is TGTGCCAGCAGCTTCGATGTTACCTACGAGCAGTACTTC.

The CDR3 loop is CASSERGDSPSYEQYF. The DNA for the CDR3 is TGTGCCAGCAGCGAAAGGGGGGACAGCCCTTCCTACGAGCAGTACTTC. V and J are TRBV25-1 and TRBJ2-7, with D perhaps matching TRBD1 (7 bases). The V end was cut by 6 bases, the J end by 1 base, with 19 bases between. CDR1 is MGHDK and CDR2 is SYGVNS in the germline V gene. This CDR3 has 16 residues.

The chain recombines TRBV7-6 with TRBJ1-4; D not resolved. Trimming shortened V by 0 bases and J by 5 bases, and 7 bases separated the two germline ends. This CDR3 has 14 residues. Germline V lookup: CDR1 SGHVS, CDR2 FNYEAQ. CDR3 in amino acids: CASSLAVGNEKLFF. CDR3 bases: TGTGCCAGCAGCTTAGCGGTTGGGAATGAAAAACTGTTTTTT.

This clonotype came up many times. CDR3 protein: CASSESPGGSNSPLHF. The CDR3, as DNA: TGCGCCAGCAGTGAGTCCCCAGGGGGTTCGAATTCACCCCTCCACTTT. This rearrangement joins TRBV10-2 to TRBJ1-6; TRBD1 matches 7 bases. Germline assignment: CDR1 WSHSY and CDR2 SAAADI. The CDR3 runs to 16 residues. V lost 0 bases, J lost 7 bases, and 6 bases stayed unmatched.

The V gene is TRBV20-1, the J gene TRBJ1-1; D is possibly TRBD1 (6 bases). Trimming cost V 3 bases and J 8 bases, with 16 bases left between them. The CDR3 spans 13 residues. Germline loops: CDR1 DFQATT, CDR2 SNEGSKA (reference sequence). CDR3: CSARDGGGLEAFF. CDR3 DNA sequence: TGCAGTGCTAGGGATGGGGGGGGGCTCGAAGCTTTCTTT.

This clonotype has at least ten counts. This rearrangement joins TRBV7-9 to TRBJ1-3; D unclear. Germline CDR1 SEHNR, CDR2 FQNEAQ (reference sequence). The CDR3 has 15 residues. Trimming cost V 1 base and J 0 bases, with 7 bases left between them. In DNA, the CDR3 is TGTGCCAGCAGCTTAGGTAGCAGCTCTGGAAACACCATATATTTT. Its translation is CASSLGSSSGNTIYF.

This clonotype appeared once. A much larger clone differs by one base, so this may be a read error. The J gene is TRBJ1-1, the V gene TRBV7-9; D not certain. The CDR3 contains 15 residues. Per the germline V gene, CDR1 is SEHNR and CDR2 is FQNEAQ (reference sequence). The chain's CDR3 is CASSLANTMNTEASF. DNA of the CDR3: TGTGCCAGCAGCTTAGCTAATACAATGAACACTGAAGCTTCCTTT.

This clonotype came up once. The CDR3 DNA reads as TGTGCCACCGGGGGACAGGAAAATTCACCCCTCCACTTT. Its translation: CATGGQENSPLHF. The genes are TRBV6-5 and TRBJ1-6; 8 bases align to TRBD1. The trim removed 10 bases at V and 7 bases at J, leaving 6 bases unmatched. Germline lookup yields CDR1 MNHEY and CDR2 SVGAGI. This CDR3 is 13 amino acids long.

As to this clonotype: This clone may be a read error of a much larger clone one base away. No conserved phenylalanine or tryptophan is present at the end of the CDR3, so a read error is the likely explanation. The chain carries TRBV9 and TRBJ1-1; D is unclear. Per the germline V gene, CDR1 is SGDLS and CDR2 is YYNGEE. Trimming cost V 0 bases and J 1 base, with 7 bases left between them. This CDR3 spans 14 amino acids. CDR3 amino acids: CASSVVQANTEAFS. The CDR3 nucleotides are TGTGCCAGCAGCGTAGTGCAGGCGAACACTGAAGCTTTCTCT.

This clonotype occurred many times. The rearrangement links TRBV7-8 to TRBJ2-7; no definite D call. CDR3 length: 13 amino acids. Looked up from germline, CDR1 is SGHVS and CDR2 is FQNEAQ. Trimming stripped 1 base from V and 0 bases from J, with 4 bases between. The chain's CDR3 is CASSLGYSYEQYF. The CDR3 bases are TGTGCCAGCAGCTTAGGTTACTCCTACGAGCAGTACTTC.

The V gene is TRBV19, the J gene TRBJ2-2; a weak D match, TRBD1 (5 bases). The germline CDR1 and CDR2 sequences are LNHDA and SQIVND (reference sequence). The CDR3 sequence is 15 residues long. The V end was cut by 6 bases, the J end by 0 bases, with 11 bases between. CDR3 DNA sequence: TGTGCCAGTAGCCGCAGGGTCTCGAACACCGGGGAGCTGTTTTTT. Encoded protein: CASSRRVSNTGELFF. The variable domain in full, with the rest retrieved from reference TRBV19 and TRBJ2-2, is DGGITQSPKYLFRKEGQNVTLSCEQNLNHDAMYWYRQDPGQGLRLIYYSQIVNDFQKGDIAEGYSVSREKKESFPLTVTSAQKNPTAFYLCASSRRVSNTGELFFGEGSRLTVL.

In its sample, this clonotype was seen many times. V is TRBV7-9 and J is TRBJ2-7; the D gene could be TRBD1 or TRBD2 (5 bases each). Trimming cost V 5 bases and J 0 bases, with 14 bases left between them. From germline, CDR1 is SEHNR and CDR2 FQNEAQ (reference sequence). CDR3 length: 15 amino acids. The DNA of the CDR3 is TGTGCCAGCAGCGCAAACGTCGGGGCCTCCTACGAGCAGTACTTC. This translates into CASSANVGASYEQYF.

This clonotype occurred many times. The chain links TRBV29-1 to TRBJ1-1, with 7 bases lining up with TRBD1. Trimming removed 5 bases from V and 0 bases from J; junction bases left unmatched: 6. Germline assignment: CDR1 SQVTM and CDR2 ANQGSEA. The CDR3 runs to 14 residues. CDR3 loop: CSVIRTGVNTEAFF. CDR3 nucleotides: TGCAGCGTTATTAGGACAGGAGTGAACACTGAAGCTTTCTTT.